What follows are 20 T cell receptor beta chains derived from one specimen sequenced in a study of T cell responses to AZD1222 COVID-19 vaccine. Sequenced by immunoSEQ multiplex PCR; TCRdb stores in-frame clones only, minus some. Found here are 70,000 or so clones, roughly 84% of them singletons; the top ten hold around 24%. The sample here was peripheral blood, taken on day 0 of AZD1222 vaccination. All receptors derive from an adult in good health.

The sample holds a few counts of this clone. V gene TRBV6-5 combines with J gene TRBJ1-6, with D unclear. The CDR3 has 14 amino acids. Trimming took off 5 bases at V and 9 bases at J, with 14 bases between the two ends. CDR1 is MNHEY, CDR2 SVGAGI, per germline. DNA for the CDR3: TGTGCCAGCAGTACGGACGGGAATTCTTCACCCCTCCACTTT. Protein: CASSTDGNSSPLHF.

This chain uses TRBV5-6 with TRBJ2-7; D tentatively fits TRBD1 or TRBD2 (5 bases each). V lost 1 base to trimming and J lost 0 bases, with 11 bases between them. Germline CDR1 is SGHDT and CDR2 is YYEEEE. CDR3 length: 15 amino acids. CDR3 sequence reads: CASSLKGTPSYEQYF. CDR3 in DNA: TGTGCCAGCAGCTTGAAGGGGACCCCCTCCTACGAGCAGTACTTC.

The rearrangement uses TRBV4-1 and TRBJ2-3; D gene uncertain. Trimming cost V 8 bases and J 2 bases, with 14 bases left between them. Germline assignment: CDR1 MGHRA and CDR2 YSYEKL. The CDR3 sequence is 14 residues long. In DNA form, the CDR3 reads TGCGCCAGCTCGGATTTTATTTTCACAGATACGCAGTATTTT. It is translated as CASSDFIFTDTQYF.

The gene calls are TRBV28 and TRBJ2-6; D ambiguous. The CDR3 runs to 14 residues. V was trimmed by 8 bases and J by 1 base, leaving 9 bases between them. Germline lookup yields CDR1 MDHEN and CDR2 SYDVKM. CDR3 loop: CASHGSSGANVLTF. Here the CDR3 DNA reads TGTGCCAGCCACGGGTCGTCTGGGGCCAACGTCCTGACTTTC.

The V call is TRBV19, the J call TRBJ2-7, with 8 bases lining up with TRBD1. V shed 10 bases and J 5 bases; nucleotides not matched to a gene: 7. Per the germline V gene, CDR1 is LNHDA and CDR2 is SQIVND (reference sequence). This CDR3 has 12 residues. The CDR3 coding sequence is TGTGCCACCTTGGACAGGGCAGACGAGCAGTACTTC. Translating it yields CATLDRADEQYF. Complete variable domain (other parts from reference TRBV19 and TRBJ2-7): DGGITQSPKYLFRKEGQNVTLSCEQNLNHDAMYWYRQDPGQGLRLIYYSQIVNDFQKGDIAEGYSVSREKKESFPLTVTSAQKNPTAFYLCATLDRADEQYFGPGTRLTVT.

This clone was seen more than once but under ten times. This sequence joins TRBV7-3 and TRBJ2-2; weak D call: TRBD2 (7 bases). Trimming cost V 6 bases and J 2 bases, with 13 bases left between them. Germline CDR1 and CDR2: SGHTA and FQGTGA. The CDR3 extends over 15 amino acids. The CDR3 DNA follows: TGTGCCAGCAGTCCGCCGGGGGGCAACACCGGGGAGCTGTTTTTT. Its translation is CASSPPGGNTGELFF.

The J gene is TRBJ1-1, the V gene TRBV5-6; D may be TRBD1 (5 bases). CDR3 length: 16 amino acids. V lost 0 bases and J 1 base, leaving 13 bases between the germline ends. Germline V gene sequence: CDR1 SGHDT, CDR2 YYEEEE. CDR3 sequence (DNA): TGTGCCAGCAGCTTGGTTTTTCGGACAACGAACACTGAAGCTTTCTTT. Translated, it gives CASSLVFRTTNTEAFF.

The V call is TRBV2, the J call TRBJ1-1; D gene uncertain. The CDR3 is made up of 14 amino acids. Germline V CDR1 and CDR2: SNHLY, FYNNEI. The ends were cut back, 3 bases at V and 2 bases at J, with 10 bases in the middle. The CDR3 DNA reads as TGTGCCAGCAGTGAGGGGAGGCGAAACACTGAAGCTTTCTTT. Protein: CASSEGRRNTEAFF.

This chain joins TRBV3-1 (or the pseudogene TRBV3-2) and TRBJ2-7; D possibly corresponds to TRBD2 (6 bases). V was cut by 6 bases and J by 3 bases, with 15 bases left in between. There are 14 residues in the CDR3. CDR1 and CDR2 (germline): LGHDT, YNNKEL (reference sequence). The CDR3 here is CASSRVGDFYEQYF. CDR3 DNA: TGTGCCAGCAGTAGAGTGGGGGACTTCTACGAGCAGTACTTC.

This clone has a single count. The chain uses TRBV5-4 and TRBJ2-5; 11 nucleotides match TRBD1. V lost 4 bases, J lost 2 bases, and 7 bases stayed unmatched. CDR1 is SGHNT, CDR2 YYREEE, per germline (reference sequence). CDR3 length: 16 residues. The CDR3 DNA reads as TGTGCCAGCAGCAAAAACCGGGACAGGGGGCAAGAGACCCAGTACTTC. Its translation is CASSKNRDRGQETQYF.

The chain links TRBV30 to TRBJ1-3; D is unclear. V dropped 3 bases and J dropped 0 bases, with 9 bases sitting between them. The CDR3 covers 14 residues. Germline V gives CDR1 GTSNPN, CDR2 SVGIG (reference sequence). The CDR3, as DNA: TGTGCCTGGAGCGGCCGCATCTCTGGAAACACCATATATTTT. Its translation: CAWSGRISGNTIYF.

This rearrangement joins TRBV4-2 to TRBJ1-4, with D possibly matching TRBD1 (5 bases). The CDR3 extends over 15 amino acids. Germline loops: CDR1 LGHNA, CDR2 YNFKEQ. Trimming shortened V by 1 base and J by 8 bases, and 14 bases separated the two germline ends. The CDR3 loop reads CASSQGVQGGEKLFF. The CDR3 region has the DNA TGTGCCAGCAGCCAAGGGGTCCAGGGAGGGGAAAAACTGTTTTTT.

This sequence joins TRBV5-6 and TRBJ2-5, with 9 bases matching TRBD1. J lost 4 bases, V lost 3 bases, and 4 bases had no gene match. This CDR3 has 14 residues. In germline, CDR1 is SGHDT, CDR2 YYEEEE. CDR3 in amino acids: CASSSRDRAETQYF. CDR3 DNA: TGTGCCAGCAGCTCAAGGGACAGGGCAGAGACCCAGTACTTC.

This CDR3 is CASSNQETQYF. CDR3 sequence (DNA): TGTGCCAGTAGTAACCAAGAGACCCAGTACTTC. V gene TRBV19 combines with J gene TRBJ2-5, with unresolved D. Trimming took off 4 bases at V and 0 bases at J, with 0 bases between the two ends. Germline V gene sequence: CDR1 LNHDA, CDR2 SQIVND (reference sequence). CDR3 length: 11 amino acids.

The chain couples TRBV7-9 to TRBJ1-2; D gene uncertain. The germline CDR1 and CDR2 sequences are SEHNR and FQNEAQ (reference sequence). V lost 2 bases, J lost 8 bases, and 15 bases lay in between. CDR3 size: 14 residues. In DNA form, the CDR3 reads TGTGCCAGCAGCTTACAGACTCCAGTGGAAGGCTACACCTTC. Encoded protein: CASSLQTPVEGYTF.

This clone was recorded a few times. V is TRBV29-1 and J is TRBJ1-1; D is ambiguous. V was clipped by 4 bases and J by 11 bases, with 8 bases between them. The CDR3 runs 9 residues. CDR1 SQVTM and CDR2 ANQGSEA come from the germline V gene. The CDR3 bases are TGCAGCGTTGTGACCTCGGCTTTCTTT. This gives the protein CSVVTSAFF.

The chain employs TRBV5-1 and TRBJ1-4, with D possibly TRBD1 on 5 matching bases. The CDR3 totals 16 residues. Germline V gives CDR1 SGHRS, CDR2 YFSETQ. V dropped 0 bases and J dropped 8 bases, with 17 bases sitting between them. In nucleotides, the CDR3 is TGCGCCAGCAGCTTGGATGGTGGGGCTCCCACCGAAAAACTGTTTTTT. Its translation: CASSLDGGAPTEKLFF.

The genes are TRBV5-1 and TRBJ1-2, with D perhaps TRBD1 (6 bases). Per the germline V gene, CDR1 is SGHRS and CDR2 is YFSETQ. CDR3 size: 15 residues. V dropped 4 bases and J dropped 0 bases, with 13 bases sitting between them. In DNA, the CDR3 is TGCGCCAGCAGCCCGGGGACAAGAGCTAACTATGGCTACACCTTC. Amino acids: CASSPGTRANYGYTF.

The chain carries TRBV29-1 and TRBJ1-1; 11 bases line up with TRBD1. After removal of 7 bases from V and 6 bases from J, the junction contained 10 bases not matched to a gene. CDR1 and CDR2 (germline): SQVTM, ANQGSEA. This CDR3 contains 14 residues. CDR3 residues: CSAYGDRGDAEAFF. The CDR3 bases are TGCAGCGCATATGGGGACAGGGGGGACGCTGAAGCTTTCTTT.

The V gene is TRBV4-1, the J gene TRBJ1-5; D is uncertain. Trimming pared 7 bases from V and 0 bases from J, leaving 13 bases between. Germline assignment: CDR1 MGHRA and CDR2 YSYEKL. The CDR3 sequence is 15 residues long. The CDR3 here is CASTPGMYSNQPQHF. In DNA form, the CDR3 reads TGCGCCAGCACCCCGGGTATGTATAGCAATCAGCCCCAGCATTTT.